This record looks at one T cell receptor beta chain sequence and its context. This sample stems from a study of blood T cell repertoires in COVID-19. Clones were sequenced by immunoSEQ multiplex PCR, and TCRdb holds only the in-frame ones, with some missing. The table lists roughly 97,000 clones, about 79% of them singletons. The CDR3 extends over 13 amino acids. In germline, CDR1 is SQVTM, CDR2 ANQGSEA. Trimming stripped 5 bases from V and 6 bases from J, with 14 bases between. V gene TRBV29-1 combines with J gene TRBJ1-5, with D possibly matching TRBD1 (5 bases). The sample comprised peripheral blood. The receptor comes from a woman of 80 years or more with active or convalescent COVID-19. CDR3 region: CSVWAGVGQPQHF. The CDR3 coding sequence is TGCAGCGTTTGGGCGGGGGTCGGTCAGCCCCAGCATTTT. Supplemented by reference TRBV29-1 and TRBJ1-5, the full variable domain reads SAVISQKPSRDICQRGTSLTIQCQVDSQVTMMFWYRQQPGQSLTLIATANQGSEATYESGFVIDKFPISRPNLTFSTLTVSNMSPEDSSIYLCSVWAGVGQPQHFGDGTRLSIL.